This T cell receptor beta chain was recorded in a study of STAT3 mutations in large granular lymphocyte leukemia. Turning to the study itself: Immunosuppressive therapy was given to more than half of T-LGLL patients.

Study-wide results and limits: Every T-cell large granular lymphocyte leukemia patient had at least one immunodominant TCR beta clonotype. Sampling intervals varied between patients and samples. Clonal expansion was inferred from samples taken at other timepoints.

Produced via immunoSEQ multiplex PCR; TCRdb's table is partial and in-frame only. The sample includes 8,500 to 11,000 clones, approximately 90% of them seen just once. This CDR3 has 12 amino acids. CDR1 and CDR2 from the germline V gene are KGHSH and LQKENI. The V gene lost 1 base and the J gene lost 8 bases, with 8 bases spanning the gap. With regard to this clone: What it binds is not known.

The chain recombines TRBV18 with TRBJ1-1; TRBD1 is a possible D gene (6 bases). The sequencing input was peripheral blood mononuclear cells. The receptor comes from a man between 60 and 75 years old with T-cell large granular lymphocyte leukemia. Some clones in this sample may be carry-over from other donors' samples. The CDR3 nucleotides are TGTGCCAGCTCACCACTGGGACAAGAAGCTTTCTTT. Protein: CASSPLGQEAFF.